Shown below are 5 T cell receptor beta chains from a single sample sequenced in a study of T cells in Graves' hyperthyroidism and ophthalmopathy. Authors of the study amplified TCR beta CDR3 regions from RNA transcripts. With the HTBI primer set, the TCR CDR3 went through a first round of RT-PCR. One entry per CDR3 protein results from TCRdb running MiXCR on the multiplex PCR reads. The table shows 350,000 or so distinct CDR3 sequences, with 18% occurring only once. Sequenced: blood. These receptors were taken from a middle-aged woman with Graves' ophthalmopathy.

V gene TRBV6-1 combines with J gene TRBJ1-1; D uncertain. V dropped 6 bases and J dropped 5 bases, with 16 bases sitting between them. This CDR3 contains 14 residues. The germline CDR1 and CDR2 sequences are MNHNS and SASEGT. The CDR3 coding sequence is TGTGCCAGCAGCTCCCGAGACCGGAGTACTGAAGCTTTCTTT. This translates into CASSSRDRSTEAFF.

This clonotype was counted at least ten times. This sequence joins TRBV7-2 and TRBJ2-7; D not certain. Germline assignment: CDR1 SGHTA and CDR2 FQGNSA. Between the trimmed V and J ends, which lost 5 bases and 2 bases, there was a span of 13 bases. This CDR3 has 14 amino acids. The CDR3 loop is CASSPFLKTYEQYF. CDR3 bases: TGTGCCAGCAGCCCCTTTCTGAAAACCTACGAGCAGTACTTC.

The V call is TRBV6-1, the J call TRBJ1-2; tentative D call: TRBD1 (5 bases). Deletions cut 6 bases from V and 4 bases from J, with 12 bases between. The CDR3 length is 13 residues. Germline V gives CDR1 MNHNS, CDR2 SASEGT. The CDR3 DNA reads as TGTGCCAGCAGCGAAATGGGGCCCTATGGCTACACCTTC. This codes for CASSEMGPYGYTF.

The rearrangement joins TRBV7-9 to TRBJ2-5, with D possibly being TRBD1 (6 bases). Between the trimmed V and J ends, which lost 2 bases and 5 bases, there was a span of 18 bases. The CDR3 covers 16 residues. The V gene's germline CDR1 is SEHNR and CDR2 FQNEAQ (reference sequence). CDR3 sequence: CASSLPQDRHFETQYF. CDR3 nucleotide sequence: TGTGCCAGCAGCTTACCCCAGGACAGACATTTTGAGACCCAGTACTTC.

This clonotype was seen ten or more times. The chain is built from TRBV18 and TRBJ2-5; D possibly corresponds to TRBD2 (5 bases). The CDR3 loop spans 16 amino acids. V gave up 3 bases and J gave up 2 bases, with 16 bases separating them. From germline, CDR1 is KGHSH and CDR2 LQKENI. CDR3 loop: CASSPPGLHLQETQYF. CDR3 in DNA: TGTGCCAGCTCACCGCCAGGACTCCACTTACAAGAGACCCAGTACTTC.